This entry features one T cell receptor beta chain sequence. Clones were sequenced by immunoSEQ multiplex PCR, and TCRdb holds only the in-frame ones, with some missing. The table has approximately 840,000 clones, about 96% seen once; the top ten hold about 0.25%. Trimming removed 4 bases at V and 2 bases at J, with 10 bases between. Germline V gene data show CDR1 as KGHSH and CDR2 as LQKENI. The CDR3 is made up of 14 amino acids. This entry belongs to a study of shared clonotypes between healthy human individuals. At the level of the study: CD4 naive and CD4 memory each took three plates per donor, while CD8 naive took two and CD8 memory one.

Positive CCR7 selection of CD45RO-negative cells yielded the naive CD8 cells, and terminally differentiated effector memory CD45RA+ cells were excluded. The chain uses TRBV18 and TRBJ2-3, with D unclear. The clonotype originates from a man aged 30 to 39 in good health. The material sequenced was naive CD8+ T cells sorted from blood. The CDR3 loop reads CASSQVLATDTQYF. Written as DNA, the CDR3 is TGTGCCAGCTCACAGGTCCTGGCCACAGATACGCAGTATTTT.